Each of the 10 T cell receptor beta chains below was sequenced from the same sample in a study of T cell clones after liver transplantation (dated by TCRdb to about 2019). The library was prepared using the immunoSEQ multiplex PCR assay. In its TCRdb copy, this immuneACCESS table keeps in-frame sequences only and misses some clones. Where compared with another copy, unresolved V genes explain less than half of these, and the others have no known cause. The sample data list fewer than 85,000 clones, and 70% to 90% of these were observed just once. Less than 3.5% of the sample is taken by the ten largest. The sample here was CD4+ T cells from blood, taken at the 22-month timepoint. These receptors all come from a human patient who received a liver transplant. In transplant recipients, some T cells may be of donor rather than host origin.

The V gene is TRBV11-2, the J gene TRBJ1-1; 10 bases map to TRBD1. The V gene end was trimmed by 5 bases and the J gene end by 3 bases; junction bases not matched to a gene: 9. CDR3 length equals 16 residues. Looked up from germline, CDR1 is SGHAT and CDR2 is FQNNGV. The CDR3 reads CASSLPGQGGHTEAFF. Written as DNA, the CDR3 is TGTGCCAGCAGCCTCCCAGGACAGGGGGGCCACACTGAAGCTTTCTTT.

This chain uses TRBV4-1 with TRBJ2-7; 12 bases map to TRBD2. Germline values: CDR1 MGHRA, CDR2 YSYEKL. This CDR3 spans 17 amino acids. The ends lost 1 base at V and 1 base at J; junction bases unmatched: 5. The CDR3 nucleotides read TGCGCCAGCAGCCAAGCACACCTAGCGGGAGGGTCCTACGAGCAGTACTTC. It is translated as CASSQAHLAGGSYEQYF.

The chain uses TRBV28 and TRBJ2-7, with 9 bases aligning to TRBD2. CDR1 and CDR2 from the germline V gene are MDHEN and SYDVKM. The CDR3 contains 12 residues. This CDR3 is CACGGDHYEQYF. The CDR3 DNA reads TGTGCTTGCGGGGGGGACCACTACGAGCAGTACTTC.

J is TRBJ2-7 and V is TRBV9; TRBD1 aligns across 10 bases. The ends lost 3 bases at V and 2 bases at J; junction bases unmatched: 5. Germline CDR1 SGDLS, CDR2 YYNGEE. The CDR3 spans 15 residues. Here the CDR3 reads CASSEGDRGAYEQYF. CDR3 coding DNA: TGTGCCAGCAGCGAGGGGGACAGGGGCGCCTACGAGCAGTACTTC.

This chain uses TRBV4-2 with TRBJ2-3, with 13 nucleotides matching TRBD2. Looked up from germline, CDR1 is LGHNA and CDR2 is YNFKEQ. Unmatched junction bases numbered 8, after V lost 3 bases and J lost 5 bases. The CDR3 contains 17 residues. CDR3 amino acids: CASSHDPTSGGGDTQYF. Written as DNA, the CDR3 is TGTGCCAGCAGCCATGACCCCACTAGCGGGGGGGGAGATACGCAGTATTTT.

The chain employs TRBV7-6 and TRBJ1-2; D remains unclear. V lost 4 bases to trimming and J lost 7 bases, with 16 bases between them. The CDR3 is 14 amino acids. The germline CDR1 and CDR2 sequences are SGHVS and FNYEAQ. The CDR3 loop reads CASSSSVMGSGYTF. CDR3 DNA sequence: TGTGCCAGCAGCTCTTCGGTGATGGGTTCTGGCTACACCTTC. The complete variable domain, with remaining parts taken from reference TRBV7-6 and TRBJ1-2, reads GAGVSQSPRYKVTKRGQDVALRCDPISGHVSLYWYRQALGQGPEFLTYFNYEAQQDKSGLPNDRFSAERPEGSISTLTIQRTEQRDSAMYRCASSSSVMGSGYTFGSGTRLTVV.

CDR3 sequence reads: CASSPPGPQETQYF. Here the CDR3 DNA reads TGTGCCAGCAGCCCCCCGGGCCCCCAAGAGACCCAGTACTTC. The chain uses TRBV7-8 and TRBJ2-5; D remains unclear. Germline lookup yields CDR1 SGHVS and CDR2 FQNEAQ. The length of the CDR3 is 14 residues. Deletions cut 5 bases from V and 1 base from J, with 11 bases between. The variable domain in full, completed from reference TRBV7-8 and TRBJ2-5, reads GAGVSQSPRYKVAKRGQDVALRCDPISGHVSLFWYQQALGQGPEFLTYFQNEAQLDKSGLPSDRFFAERPEGSVSTLKIQRTQQEDSAVYLCASSPPGPQETQYFGPGTRLLVL.

This chain links TRBV18 with TRBJ2-6; D possibly corresponds to TRBD1 (6 bases). Trimming left V 4 bases short and J 0 bases short, with 10 bases between. CDR3 size: 16 residues. The germline CDR1 and CDR2 sequences are KGHSH and LQKENI. The CDR3 nucleotides read TGTGCCAGCTCACAGGGACAAGCCTCTGGGGCCAACGTCCTGACTTTC. Amino acids: CASSQGQASGANVLTF. Looking up the rest from reference TRBV18 and TRBJ2-6 gives the full variable domain: NAGVMQNPRHLVRRRGQEARLRCSPMKGHSHVYWYRQLPEEGLKFMVYLQKENIIDESGMPKERFSAEFPKEGPSILRIQQVVRGDSAAYFCASSQGQASGANVLTFGAGSRLTVL.

The table lists this clone with a count of one. CDR3 region: CASRRAGGPYEQYF. In DNA form, the CDR3 reads TGTGCCAGTAGACGGGCCGGGGGGCCCTACGAGCAGTACTTC. V gene TRBV19 combines with J gene TRBJ2-7; D possibly corresponds to TRBD2 (7 bases). Germline CDR1 reads LNHDA; CDR2 reads SQIVND (reference sequence). There are 14 residues in the CDR3. Trimming shortened V by 6 bases and J by 2 bases, and 14 bases separated the two germline ends.

This clone has only one observation. V is TRBV2 and J is TRBJ2-3, with TRBD2 identical over 9 bases. V lost 10 bases to trimming and J lost 2 bases; unmatched junction nucleotides: 10. CDR1 and CDR2 from the germline V gene are SNHLY and FYNNEI. The CDR3 consists of 15 residues. In DNA, the CDR3 is TGTGCCACCTCTAGGGCGGGAGGGAACACAGATACGCAGTATTTT. It codes for CATSRAGGNTDTQYF.